The rows below give T cell receptor beta chains drawn from one sample of a study of blood T cell repertoires in COVID-19. TCRdb's table, derived via immunoSEQ multiplex PCR, lists solely in-frame clones and lacks some. The repertoire holds 61,000 or so clones, with 85% to 90% as singletons. Specimen: peripheral blood. The receptors shown here come from a woman aged 80 or older with active COVID-19. Each CDR3 is given with its conserved first and last residue. Fields, in order: CDR3 protein, V gene, clone size, J gene. Size values are once, few and many counts, or a class for expanded clones, and some rows have none.

cdr3_aa: CASSLNKLQETQYF
v_call: TRBV28
clone_size: once
j_call: TRBJ2-5

cdr3_aa: CASSRETGGTEAFF
v_call: TRBV7-9
clone_size: -
j_call: TRBJ1-1

cdr3_aa: CASSVLAGSYNEQFF
v_call: TRBV6-2/TRBV6-3
clone_size: -
j_call: TRBJ2-1

cdr3_aa: CASSPGTSGSQETQYF
v_call: TRBV9
clone_size: -
j_call: TRBJ2-5

cdr3_aa: CASSLTRGYEQYF
v_call: TRBV28
clone_size: -
j_call: TRBJ2-7

cdr3_aa: CASSRGLEQETQYF
v_call: TRBV3-1/TRBV3-2
clone_size: -
j_call: TRBJ2-5

cdr3_aa: CAWRGRTRGGKTQYF
v_call: TRBV30
clone_size: -
j_call: TRBJ2-5

cdr3_aa: CASSFSGGGAEDTQYF
v_call: TRBV28
clone_size: -
j_call: TRBJ2-3

cdr3_aa: CASSPFLAGYGNEQFF
v_call: TRBV4-3
clone_size: -
j_call: TRBJ2-1

cdr3_aa: CASSADRVSSRGYTF
v_call: TRBV2
clone_size: few
j_call: TRBJ1-2

cdr3_aa: CASSLGRGNSPLHF
v_call: TRBV5-4
clone_size: -
j_call: TRBJ1-6

cdr3_aa: CASSLNLAGNSYEQYF
v_call: TRBV18
clone_size: -
j_call: TRBJ2-7

cdr3_aa: CASSLGPGPQFF
v_call: TRBV7-8
clone_size: -
j_call: TRBJ2-1

cdr3_aa: CASSSQGLSTDTQYF
v_call: TRBV12-1
clone_size: -
j_call: TRBJ2-3

cdr3_aa: CASSLEGGDSPLHF
v_call: TRBV5-8
clone_size: -
j_call: TRBJ1-6

cdr3_aa: CSALPGLQGTDTQYF
v_call: TRBV29-1
clone_size: -
j_call: TRBJ2-3

cdr3_aa: CASSQVLGGRGYTF
v_call: TRBV4-3
clone_size: -
j_call: TRBJ1-2

cdr3_aa: CASTSLAGGAETQYF
v_call: TRBV28
clone_size: -
j_call: TRBJ2-5

cdr3_aa: CASSTQTGSNTEAFF
v_call: TRBV7-2
clone_size: -
j_call: TRBJ1-1

cdr3_aa: CASSITGRESPLHF
v_call: TRBV19
clone_size: -
j_call: TRBJ1-6

cdr3_aa: CASSLARGRQETQYF
v_call: TRBV5-6
clone_size: -
j_call: TRBJ2-5

cdr3_aa: CASSLDRENTEAFF
v_call: TRBV7-8
clone_size: once
j_call: TRBJ1-1

cdr3_aa: CASSGDREMDEQFF
v_call: TRBV5-1
clone_size: -
j_call: TRBJ2-1

cdr3_aa: CASRLTSGGASEQFF
v_call: TRBV5-6
clone_size: -
j_call: TRBJ2-1

cdr3_aa: CASSLSAGSNQPQHF
v_call: TRBV7-6
clone_size: -
j_call: TRBJ1-5

cdr3_aa: CASSERRGGHLYTEAFF
v_call: TRBV2
clone_size: few
j_call: TRBJ1-1

cdr3_aa: CASSPRGDEQFF
v_call: TRBV7-9
clone_size: -
j_call: TRBJ2-1

cdr3_aa: CASSPRGPGNTIYF
v_call: TRBV19
clone_size: -
j_call: TRBJ1-3

cdr3_aa: CATSRVLAAYNEQFF
v_call: TRBV15
clone_size: once
j_call: TRBJ2-1

cdr3_aa: CSVELWTGGYGYTF
v_call: TRBV29-1
clone_size: -
j_call: TRBJ1-2

cdr3_aa: CASSPEWSVDEQFF
v_call: TRBV7-3
clone_size: -
j_call: TRBJ2-1

cdr3_aa: CASSRTSGATYEQYF
v_call: TRBV7-2
clone_size: -
j_call: TRBJ2-7

cdr3_aa: CASSRRTGGTGELFF
v_call: TRBV28
clone_size: -
j_call: TRBJ2-2

cdr3_aa: CASSFRQGTEAFF
v_call: TRBV7-3
clone_size: -
j_call: TRBJ1-1

cdr3_aa: CASSLPGEVWLDEQFF
v_call: TRBV3-1/TRBV3-2
clone_size: -
j_call: TRBJ2-1

cdr3_aa: CASTASGSGLDTQYF
v_call: TRBV6-5
clone_size: -
j_call: TRBJ2-3

cdr3_aa: CASSLGALNTEAFF
v_call: TRBV11-2
clone_size: -
j_call: TRBJ1-1

cdr3_aa: CASSKIGGGAYEQYF
v_call: TRBV5-1
clone_size: once
j_call: TRBJ2-7

cdr3_aa: CASSLGGLAQSDTQYF
v_call: TRBV5-4
clone_size: -
j_call: TRBJ2-3

cdr3_aa: CASSLAGARETQYF
v_call: TRBV5-4
clone_size: -
j_call: TRBJ2-5

cdr3_aa: CASSLSAGTGGYTF
v_call: TRBV28
clone_size: -
j_call: TRBJ1-2

cdr3_aa: CASSLGQDHQHNEQFF
v_call: TRBV5-1
clone_size: -
j_call: TRBJ2-1

cdr3_aa: CASSRGDGGPYEQYF
v_call: TRBV5-5
clone_size: -
j_call: TRBJ2-7

cdr3_aa: CASSSRWGGANYGYTF
v_call: TRBV7-9
clone_size: -
j_call: TRBJ1-2

cdr3_aa: CASSSTQDRGDEKLFF
v_call: TRBV28
clone_size: -
j_call: TRBJ1-4

cdr3_aa: CASSVVDSQETQYF
v_call: TRBV9
clone_size: -
j_call: TRBJ2-5

cdr3_aa: CASSNGGDGSYEQYF
v_call: TRBV11-2
clone_size: -
j_call: TRBJ2-7

cdr3_aa: CASSFLRETQYF
v_call: TRBV11-2
clone_size: once
j_call: TRBJ2-5

cdr3_aa: CASRSAGQGYTEAFF
v_call: TRBV5-1
clone_size: once
j_call: TRBJ1-1

cdr3_aa: CAWSPGTSGGAEEQFF
v_call: TRBV30
clone_size: -
j_call: TRBJ2-1

cdr3_aa: CASSQRTGQNQPQHF
v_call: TRBV4-1
clone_size: -
j_call: TRBJ1-5

cdr3_aa: CASSQLVRETQYF
v_call: TRBV3-1/TRBV3-2
clone_size: -
j_call: TRBJ2-5

cdr3_aa: CASSLAVQETQYF
v_call: TRBV7-2
clone_size: -
j_call: TRBJ2-5

cdr3_aa: CASSLGSQRGGYEQYF
v_call: TRBV5-4
clone_size: -
j_call: TRBJ2-7

cdr3_aa: CASSVYPLGTDTQYF
v_call: TRBV3-1/TRBV3-2
clone_size: once
j_call: TRBJ2-3

cdr3_aa: CASSEGRGRTDTQYF
v_call: TRBV6-1
clone_size: -
j_call: TRBJ2-3

cdr3_aa: CASSPWGDSSVVTQYF
v_call: TRBV18
clone_size: -
j_call: TRBJ2-3

cdr3_aa: CASSAGTGAEAFF
v_call: TRBV5-6
clone_size: -
j_call: TRBJ1-1

cdr3_aa: CASRREGSGEKLFF
v_call: TRBV6-5
clone_size: -
j_call: TRBJ1-4

cdr3_aa: CASSFPTSGDLTDTQYF
v_call: TRBV5-4
clone_size: -
j_call: TRBJ2-3